This TCR beta chain was sequenced during a study of blood T cells in healthy people across ages. Isolation per sample recovered at least 7 million PBMCs. V shed 5 bases and J shed 2 bases, with 12 bases lying between them. CDR1 and CDR2 from the germline V gene are SGHTA and FQGNSA. The CDR3 extends over 14 amino acids. For the second PCR, which ran for about 6 to 11 cycles, a sample-barcoded 5' primer and a J-beta primer mix were used. TCRdb re-derived calls from the 5' RACE reads in MiXCR, one entry per CDR3 protein. The sample carries 850,000 to 1,000,000 distinct CDR3 sequences, roughly half recorded once.

Material: blood. The source is a woman aged 55-70 years in good health. The chain uses TRBV7-2 and TRBJ2-5; D gene ambiguous. Here the CDR3 DNA reads TGTGCCAGCAGCGCCGTCGTGGAACAAGAGACCCAGTACTTC. It codes for CASSAVVEQETQYF.